This TCR beta chain was observed in a study of blood T cell repertoires in COVID-19. Study information: Acute and convalescent COVID-19 specimens originated in the United States, Italy and Spain.

The germline V gene has CDR1 SGHTA and CDR2 FQGNSA. CDR3 length: 16 amino acids. Trimming stripped 1 base from V and 1 base from J, with 13 bases between. The assay was immunoSEQ multiplex PCR, and TCRdb's table has in-frame clones only and misses some. The sample holds approximately 220,000 clones; about 90% are singletons and the top ten take about 1.3%. Cohort assignment relied on participant-reported clinical history. This sequence originates from a man aged 25-45 years who had recovered from COVID-19. The sample comprised PBMCs or T cells enriched from blood (not recorded which). The chain is built from TRBV7-2 and TRBJ1-1; D gene ambiguous. CDR3 protein: CASSLGFGGKNTEAFF. The CDR3 DNA reads as TGTGCCAGCAGCTTAGGATTCGGAGGGAAGAACACTGAAGCTTTCTTT.